The 3 T cell receptor beta chains presented below share a single source sample, sequenced in a study of T cells after yellow fever vaccination. A single record per CDR3 protein comes from TCRdb applying MiXCR to the 5' RACE reads. The table has a few hundred thousand distinct CDR3 sequences, approximately 5.2% seen once. The specimen was CD4+ T cells sorted from PBMCs, collected on the day of the yellow fever booster vaccination. Source of these receptors: a man between 18 and 29 years old who received the YFV17D yellow fever vaccine.

This clonotype occurred a few times. V is TRBV9 and J is TRBJ2-3, with D possibly TRBD1 on 6 matching bases. V lost 5 bases to trimming and J lost 0 bases, with 16 bases between them. The CDR3 is 16 residues long. Germline V gene lookup returns CDR1 SGDLS and CDR2 YYNGEE. CDR3 DNA: TGTGCCAGCAGTCTCTTGGGGGACACCAGCACAGATACGCAGTATTTT. It translates to CASSLLGDTSTDTQYF. The variable domain in full, completed from reference TRBV9 and TRBJ2-3, reads DSGVTQTPKHLITATGQRVTLRCSPRSGDLSVYWYQQSLDQGLQFLIQYYNGEERAKGNILERFSAQQFPDLHSELNLSSLELGDSALYFCASSLLGDTSTDTQYFGPGTRLTVL.

V and J are TRBV4-1 and TRBJ1-1, with D possibly being TRBD1 (5 bases). The germline V and J ends were trimmed by 2 bases and 7 bases, with 11 bases remaining between them. CDR3 size: 13 residues. In germline, CDR1 is MGHRA, CDR2 YSYEKL. This CDR3 reads CASSQTGPSEAFF. CDR3 bases: TGCGCCAGCAGCCAAACGGGACCCAGTGAAGCTTTCTTT.

This clonotype was detected many times. The chain employs TRBV5-1 and TRBJ2-5; D not certain. The CDR3 is 12 amino acids. Per germline, CDR1 SGHRS and CDR2 YFSETQ. Trimming took 2 bases from V and 1 from J, leaving 3 bases between them. CDR3 DNA: TGCGCCAGCAGCTTTGTCCAAGAGACCCAGTACTTC. Translating gives CASSFVQETQYF.